The rows below give T cell receptor beta chains drawn from one sample of a study of blood T cell repertoires in COVID-19. This table comes from immunoSEQ multiplex PCR, and its TCRdb copy is limited to in-frame clones, with some not included. The data contain approximately 210,000 clones, roughly four fifths of them singletons. The specimen was PBMCs or T cells enriched from blood (not recorded which). Receptor source: a man in his forties who had recovered from COVID-19. The CDR3 runs from the conserved cysteine through the conserved F or W. Fields, in order: CDR3 DNA, CDR3 protein, V gene, D gene, clone size, J gene. A D gene is named only where the DNA matches it firmly. For some rows the clone size is stated as once, few or many, or as a class when expanded; others skip it.

TGTGCCAGCAGTGAATGGGGGACATCGCACACTGAAGCTTTCTTT	CASSEWGTSHTEAFF	TRBV25-1	.	.	TRBJ1-1
.	CASSSSTGEIHQPQHF	TRBV27	.	.	TRBJ1-5
TGTGCCAGCGGTGAAGCCGCTCCACAGTTCTTC	CASGEAAPQFF	TRBV11-2	.	few	TRBJ2-1
TGTGCCAGCAGCTCGGGACAGGGGGGATCTGGAAACACCATATATTTT	CASSSGQGGSGNTIYF	TRBV7-2	TRBD1	once	TRBJ1-3
TGTGCCAGCAGAGAGAACACAGAGAACACTGAAGCTTTCTTT	CASRENTENTEAFF	TRBV6-4	.	.	TRBJ1-1
TGTGCCAGCAGCCCCCCCTTAGAGGTTGAGCAGTTCTTC	CASSPPLEVEQFF	TRBV5-4	.	once	TRBJ2-1
TGTGCCAGCAGCTTAGCCCAGGGGTCTATTGAAAAACTGTTTTTT	CASSLAQGSIEKLFF	TRBV7-9	.	.	TRBJ1-4
TGCGCCAGCAGCTTGGACGGGAACTCTGGAAACACCATATATTTT	CASSLDGNSGNTIYF	TRBV5-1	.	.	TRBJ1-3
TGCGCCAGCAGCCTGGAAAGTGCTACAGGGCATAATTCACCCCTCCACTTT	CASSLESATGHNSPLHF	TRBV5-1	.	.	TRBJ1-6
TGTGCCAGCAGTTTCGTACTGAACACCGGGGAGCTGTTTTTT	CASSFVLNTGELFF	TRBV6-2/TRBV6-3	.	once	TRBJ2-2
TGTGCCAGTAGTATGGGGCAGGGTTACACTGAAGCTTTCTTT	CASSMGQGYTEAFF	TRBV19	.	.	TRBJ1-1
TGTGCCAGCACCGCTGGACAGGGTAATCAGCCCCAGCATTTT	CASTAGQGNQPQHF	TRBV28	TRBD1	once	TRBJ1-5
TGTGCCAGCAGCTCGGACAGGGGGCTGGCTTTCTTT	CASSSDRGLAFF	TRBV7-8	TRBD1	.	TRBJ1-1
TGCGCCAGCAGCACCCAGGGGGTTAACACCGGGGAGCTGTTTTTT	CASSTQGVNTGELFF	TRBV5-1	TRBD1	.	TRBJ2-2
TGTGCCAGCAGTCCGGACTGGAGCACAGATACGCAGTATTTT	CASSPDWSTDTQYF	TRBV6-2/TRBV6-3	.	once	TRBJ2-3
TGCGCCAGCAGCTTGGGAACAGGGGGCAAGACCGGGGAGCTGTTTTTT	CASSLGTGGKTGELFF	TRBV5-1	TRBD1	.	TRBJ2-2
TGTGCCAGCAGTACCAGCCAGGGGACGATTGAAAAACTGTTTTTT	CASSTSQGTIEKLFF	TRBV6-5	.	once	TRBJ1-4
TGTGCCAGCCAAAGAGAGGGAAATGGCTACACCTTC	CASQREGNGYTF	TRBV6-6	.	.	TRBJ1-2
TGCGCCAGCAGCTTGGGACAGGGACACACCGGGGAGCTGTTTTTT	CASSLGQGHTGELFF	TRBV5-1	TRBD1	.	TRBJ2-2
TGTGCCAGCAGTGAAGAATTCAGAAACACCATATATTTT	CASSEEFRNTIYF	TRBV2	.	.	TRBJ1-3
TGCAGCGTTGAAGTAGGGGGTTACGAGCAGTACTTC	CSVEVGGYEQYF	TRBV29-1	.	few	TRBJ2-7
TGTGCCAGCAGTTACGGGACAGAAGAGACCCAGTACTTC	CASSYGTEETQYF	TRBV28	TRBD1	.	TRBJ2-5
TGTGCCAGCAGTGAATTACTTTACGAGCAGTTCTTC	CASSELLYEQFF	TRBV2	.	once	TRBJ2-1
TGTGCCAGCAGTGAACACAGGGACGATGAGCAGTTCTTC	CASSEHRDDEQFF	TRBV2	.	.	TRBJ2-1
TGCGCCAGCAGCCAAGACCCGAGCGTCCAAGTCCTATTTAACTATGGCTACACCTTC	CASSQDPSVQVLFNYGYTF	TRBV5-1	.	.	TRBJ1-2
TGTGCCAGCAGCGTAGGTCCAGGCTTCACCGGGGAGCTGTTTTTT	CASSVGPGFTGELFF	TRBV9	.	.	TRBJ2-2
TGTGCCAGCAGTTTGACTAGCTACAATGAGCAGTTCTTC	CASSLTSYNEQFF	TRBV12-3/TRBV12-4	.	.	TRBJ2-1
TGTGCCAGCAGCCGGGGGAACACTGAAGCTTTCTTT	CASSRGNTEAFF	TRBV7-2	.	.	TRBJ1-1
TGTGCCAGCAGCTCGGGGGAGCGGGATACCGGGGAGCTGTTTTTT	CASSSGERDTGELFF	TRBV5-8	TRBD2	.	TRBJ2-2
TGTGCCAGCAGCCAAGGCGGAACCCCCGGCATTCAGTACTTC	CASSQGGTPGIQYF	TRBV3-1/TRBV3-2	.	.	TRBJ2-4
TGTGCCACCAGCAAGGCAGGGGCGCGGGCCGGGGAGCTGTTTTTT	CATSKAGARAGELFF	TRBV15	.	.	TRBJ2-2
TGCGCCAGCAGCACTACCCGAAGCACAGATACGCAGTATTTT	CASSTTRSTDTQYF	TRBV4-3	.	.	TRBJ2-3
TGTGCCAGCAGTTACTCCCGGACAGGGGGCGGCTATGGCTACACCTTC	CASSYSRTGGGYGYTF	TRBV6-5	TRBD1	.	TRBJ1-2
TGTGCCAGCAGCTTGGCGGTGTCCGGAAACACCATATATTTT	CASSLAVSGNTIYF	TRBV5-4	.	.	TRBJ1-3
TGTGCCAGCAGCCCGCGGGACTTACCGAATGAGCAGTTCTTC	CASSPRDLPNEQFF	TRBV7-2	.	.	TRBJ2-1
TGTGCCAGCAGGAACCCAGGGGGGGAGCAGTTCTTC	CASRNPGGEQFF	TRBV6-5	.	.	TRBJ2-1
TGTGCCACCAGTGATTTTAAGACTAGCGGGAGAGGCAATGAGCAGTTCTTC	CATSDFKTSGRGNEQFF	TRBV24-1	TRBD2	few	TRBJ2-1
TGTGCTCATGGGGAGGACATAACAACTAATGAAAAACTGTTTTTT	CAHGEDITTNEKLFF	TRBV30	.	once	TRBJ1-4
TGTGCCTGGAGTGTACAGGGGCAGCCCCAGCATTTT	CAWSVQGQPQHF	TRBV30	TRBD1	.	TRBJ1-5
TGTGCCAGCAGGCAGCGGGAGTTGGGAGATACGCAGTATTTT	CASRQRELGDTQYF	TRBV25-1	TRBD2	.	TRBJ2-3
TGTGCCAGCAGCTATGGACAGCCCAATCAGCCCCAGCATTTT	CASSYGQPNQPQHF	TRBV7-9	.	once	TRBJ1-5
TGTGCCAGTAGTCTCCAGGGGGCTAGCGGCCAAGAGACCCAGTACTTC	CASSLQGASGQETQYF	TRBV19	.	.	TRBJ2-5
TGTGCCAGCAGCTGGGGGGAAAAGTCCTACGAGCAGTACTTC	CASSWGEKSYEQYF	TRBV6-2/TRBV6-3	.	.	TRBJ2-7
TGTGCCAGCAGCGCCCAGGGGCAAGGTCAGCCCCAGCATTTT	CASSAQGQGQPQHF	TRBV2	.	.	TRBJ1-5